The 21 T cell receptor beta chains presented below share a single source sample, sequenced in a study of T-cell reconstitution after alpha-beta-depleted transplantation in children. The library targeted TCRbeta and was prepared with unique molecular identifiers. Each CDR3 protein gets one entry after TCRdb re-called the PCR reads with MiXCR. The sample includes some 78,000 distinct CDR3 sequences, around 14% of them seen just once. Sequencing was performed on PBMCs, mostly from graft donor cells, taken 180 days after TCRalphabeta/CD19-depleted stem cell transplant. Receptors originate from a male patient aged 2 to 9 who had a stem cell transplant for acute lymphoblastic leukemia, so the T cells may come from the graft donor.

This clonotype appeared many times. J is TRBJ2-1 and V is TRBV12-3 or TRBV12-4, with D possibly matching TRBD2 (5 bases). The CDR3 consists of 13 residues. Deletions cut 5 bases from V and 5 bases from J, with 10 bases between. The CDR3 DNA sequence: TGTGCCAGCAGTACTAGGAGAGACAATGAGCAGTTCTTC. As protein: CASSTRRDNEQFF.

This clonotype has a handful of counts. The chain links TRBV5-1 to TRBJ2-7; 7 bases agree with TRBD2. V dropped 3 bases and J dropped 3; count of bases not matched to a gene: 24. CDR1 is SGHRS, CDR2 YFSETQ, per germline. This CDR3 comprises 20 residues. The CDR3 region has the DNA TGCGCCAGCAGCTCTCGGCCCTATCTAGCGGATAAGGGTGGGATCTACGAGCAGTACTTC. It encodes CASSSRPYLADKGGIYEQYF.

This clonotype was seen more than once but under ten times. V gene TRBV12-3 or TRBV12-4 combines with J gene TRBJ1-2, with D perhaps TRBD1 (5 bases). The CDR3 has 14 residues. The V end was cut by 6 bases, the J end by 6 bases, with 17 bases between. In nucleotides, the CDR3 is TGTGCCAGCAGCATCCGCGGGACTCCAAATGGCTACACCTTC. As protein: CASSIRGTPNGYTF.

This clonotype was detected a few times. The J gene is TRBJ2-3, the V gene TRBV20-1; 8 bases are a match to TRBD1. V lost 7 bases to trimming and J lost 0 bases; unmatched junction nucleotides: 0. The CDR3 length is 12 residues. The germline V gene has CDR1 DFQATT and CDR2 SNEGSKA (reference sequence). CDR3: CSGQGSTDTQYF. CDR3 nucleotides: TGCAGTGGACAGGGGAGCACAGATACGCAGTATTTT.

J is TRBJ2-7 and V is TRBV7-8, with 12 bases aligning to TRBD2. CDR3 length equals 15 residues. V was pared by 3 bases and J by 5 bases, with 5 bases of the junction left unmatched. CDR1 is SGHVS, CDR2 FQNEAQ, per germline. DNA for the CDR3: TGTGCCAGCAGCTTCCCTAGCGGGGGGGCCGACGAGCAGTACTTC. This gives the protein CASSFPSGGADEQYF.

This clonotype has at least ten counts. Here the CDR3 reads CASSQDKGTGLQETQYF. The CDR3 coding sequence is TGCGCCAGCAGCCAAGATAAGGGGACAGGGTTACAAGAGACCCAGTACTTC. This chain connects TRBV4-3 to TRBJ2-5, with 9 nucleotides matching TRBD1. The J segment lost 2 bases and the V segment lost 0 bases, leaving 7 bases of the junction unmatched. Germline CDR1 and CDR2: LGHNA and YSLEER. This CDR3 has 17 amino acids.

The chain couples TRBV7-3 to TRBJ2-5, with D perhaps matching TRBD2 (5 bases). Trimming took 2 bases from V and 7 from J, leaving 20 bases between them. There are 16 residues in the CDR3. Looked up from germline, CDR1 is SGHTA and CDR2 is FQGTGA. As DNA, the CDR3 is TGTGCCAGCAGCTTAGGGGTAGGGCTAGCAGATGGGACCCAGTACTTC. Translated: CASSLGVGLADGTQYF.

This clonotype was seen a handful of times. The CDR3 loop reads CASSQEGGSVKTF. As DNA, the CDR3 is TGTGCCAGCAGCCAAGAAGGGGGTTCGGTAAAGACCTTC. The chain joins TRBV3-1 to TRBJ1-2; perhaps TRBD1 as D (6 bases). V was trimmed by 0 bases and J by 14 bases, leaving 16 bases between them. This CDR3 contains 13 residues. The V gene's germline CDR1 is LGHDT and CDR2 YNNKEL (reference sequence).

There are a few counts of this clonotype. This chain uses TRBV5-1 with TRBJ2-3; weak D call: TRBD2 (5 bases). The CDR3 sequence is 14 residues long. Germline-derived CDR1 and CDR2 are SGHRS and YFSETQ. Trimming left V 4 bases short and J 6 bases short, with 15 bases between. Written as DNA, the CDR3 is TGCGCCAGCAGCATCACCGGTTGGGAGGATACGCAGTATTTT. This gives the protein CASSITGWEDTQYF.

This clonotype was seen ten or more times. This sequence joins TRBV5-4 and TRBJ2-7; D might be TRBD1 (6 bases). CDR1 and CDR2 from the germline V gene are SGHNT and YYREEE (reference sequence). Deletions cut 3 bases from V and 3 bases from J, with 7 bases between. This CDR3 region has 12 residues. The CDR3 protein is CASSWGRYEQYF. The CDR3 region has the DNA TGTGCCAGCAGCTGGGGGCGCTACGAGCAGTACTTC.

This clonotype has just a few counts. CDR3 loop: CASRVGTSGSSYNEQFF. As DNA, the CDR3 is TGTGCCAGCAGGGTAGGAACCAGCGGGAGCTCCTACAATGAGCAGTTCTTC. The V gene is TRBV6-1, the J gene TRBJ2-1; the match to TRBD2 covers 8 bases. The V segment lost 6 bases and the J segment 0 bases; nucleotides outside the gene matches: 10. Germline CDR1 MNHNS, CDR2 SASEGT. The CDR3 loop spans 17 amino acids.

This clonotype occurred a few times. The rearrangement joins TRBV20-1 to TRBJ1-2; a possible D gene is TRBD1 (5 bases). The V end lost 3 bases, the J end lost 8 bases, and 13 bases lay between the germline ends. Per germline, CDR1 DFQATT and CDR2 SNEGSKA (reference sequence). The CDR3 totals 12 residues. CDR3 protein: CSARGGVGGYTF. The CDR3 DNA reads TGCAGTGCTAGGGGGGGAGTGGGAGGCTACACCTTC.

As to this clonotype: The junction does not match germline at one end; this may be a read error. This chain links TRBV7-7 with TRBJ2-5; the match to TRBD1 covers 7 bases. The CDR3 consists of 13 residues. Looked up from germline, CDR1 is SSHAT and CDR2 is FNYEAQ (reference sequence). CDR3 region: CASSVYRGETQYF. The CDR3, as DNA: TGTGCTAGCAGCGTCTACAGGGGAGAGACCCAGTACTTC.

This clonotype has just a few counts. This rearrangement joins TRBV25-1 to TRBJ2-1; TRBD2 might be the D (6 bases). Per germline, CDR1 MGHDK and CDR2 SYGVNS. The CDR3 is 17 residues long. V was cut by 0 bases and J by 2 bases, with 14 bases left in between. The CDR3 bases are TGTGCCAGCAGTGAATATATTGACGGGAGAACCTACAATGAGCAGTTCTTC. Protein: CASSEYIDGRTYNEQFF.

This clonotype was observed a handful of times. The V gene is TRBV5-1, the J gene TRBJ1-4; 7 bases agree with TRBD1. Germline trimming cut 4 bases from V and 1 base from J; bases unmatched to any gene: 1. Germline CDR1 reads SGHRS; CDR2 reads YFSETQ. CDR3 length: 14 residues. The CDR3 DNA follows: TGCGCCAGCAGCCGACAGGGAACTAATGAAAAACTGTTTTTT. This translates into CASSRQGTNEKLFF.

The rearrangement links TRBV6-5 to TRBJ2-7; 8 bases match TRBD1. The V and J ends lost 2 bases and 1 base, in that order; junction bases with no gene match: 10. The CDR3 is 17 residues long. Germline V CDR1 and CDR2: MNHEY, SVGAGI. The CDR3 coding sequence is TGTGCCAGCAGTTACGGGCTAGATCGGACAGGGTCCTACGAGCAGTACTTC. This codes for CASSYGLDRTGSYEQYF.

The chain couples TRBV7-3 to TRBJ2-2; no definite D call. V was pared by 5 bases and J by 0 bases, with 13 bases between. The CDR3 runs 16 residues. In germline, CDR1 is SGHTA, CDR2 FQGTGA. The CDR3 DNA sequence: TGTGCCAGCAGCGATTTAAAAGGGTCGAACACCGGGGAGCTGTTTTTT. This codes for CASSDLKGSNTGELFF.

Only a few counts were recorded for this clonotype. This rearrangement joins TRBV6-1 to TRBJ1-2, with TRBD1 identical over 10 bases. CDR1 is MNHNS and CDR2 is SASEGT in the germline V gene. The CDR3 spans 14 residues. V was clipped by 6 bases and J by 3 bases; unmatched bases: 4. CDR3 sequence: CASSRGTGDYGYTF. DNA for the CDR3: TGTGCCAGCAGCCGCGGGACAGGGGACTATGGCTACACCTTC.

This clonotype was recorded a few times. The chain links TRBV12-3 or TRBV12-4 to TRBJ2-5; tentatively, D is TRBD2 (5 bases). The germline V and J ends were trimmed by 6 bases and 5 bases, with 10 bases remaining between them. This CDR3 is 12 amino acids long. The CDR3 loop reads CASSPPGETQYF. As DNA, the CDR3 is TGTGCCAGCAGCCCTCCGGGGGAGACCCAGTACTTC.

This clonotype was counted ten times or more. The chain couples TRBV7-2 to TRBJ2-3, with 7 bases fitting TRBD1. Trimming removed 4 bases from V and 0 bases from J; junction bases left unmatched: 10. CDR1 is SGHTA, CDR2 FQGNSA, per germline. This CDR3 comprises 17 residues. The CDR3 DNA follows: TGTGCCAGCAGCTCGGGACAGCGATTTTTTAGCACAGATACGCAGTATTTT. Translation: CASSSGQRFFSTDTQYF.

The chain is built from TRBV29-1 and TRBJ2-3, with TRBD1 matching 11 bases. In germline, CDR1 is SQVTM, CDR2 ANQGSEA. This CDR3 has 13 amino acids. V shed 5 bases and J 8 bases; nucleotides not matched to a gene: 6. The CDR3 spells CSVTGTGGGTQYF. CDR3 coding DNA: TGCAGCGTTACCGGGACAGGGGGAGGTACGCAGTATTTT.